This T cell receptor beta chain comes out of a study of CD8+ T cells in alopecia areata. Study-level background: Among treated patients, oral tofacitinib was administered at 5 to 10 mg twice daily.

General observations from the study: Sequencing of scalp samples also captures resident alphabeta T cells of normal skin. Lesional scalp displayed greater clonality than normal scalp, most notably in alopecia totalis/universalis.

On this clone itself: Its specificity is not known.

Reverse transcribed after extraction, RNA yielded cDNA as the sequencing template. Data came from immunoSEQ multiplex PCR; TCRdb stores just in-frame clones and leaves some out. The table records 100,000 to 150,000 clones, 58% of them present only once. Cell sorting was applied to PBMCs, and CD4+ and CD8+ T cells were collected. Trimming took 0 bases from V and 8 from J, leaving 18 bases between them. Germline V gives CDR1 SGDLS, CDR2 YYNGEE. This CDR3 comprises 16 residues. The J gene is TRBJ2-1, the V gene TRBV9; weak D call: TRBD1 (5 bases). Sequencing was performed on CD4+ T cells sorted from blood, taken at week 0. The clonotype comes from a human donor with alopecia areata. CDR3 amino acids: CASSVVPYRNMDEQFF. The CDR3 coding sequence is TGTGCCAGCAGCGTAGTTCCGTACAGGAATATGGATGAGCAGTTCTTC.